This TCR beta chain was sequenced during a study of naive and memory T cell subsets. Study-wide results and limits: Clonotypes here are unpaired alpha or beta chain sequences.

A word on this clonotype: Its antigen is unknown.

V lost 1 base and J lost 0, with 13 bases in between. The CDR3 loop spans 17 amino acids. Germline V gives CDR1 SEHNR, CDR2 FQNEAQ (reference sequence). The beta constant-region primer was an equimolar mix of two oligonucleotides covering TRBC1 and TRBC2. Ligated cDNA was amplified by four rounds of PCR with nested alpha and beta constant-region primers and SP2. TCRdb re-derived calls from the UMI-ligation and nested PCR reads in MiXCR, one entry per CDR3 protein. The data contain 95,000 to 150,000 distinct CDR3 sequences, 35% to 40% of them seen just once; the ten biggest clones take up more than 0.8%.

Sequenced input: central memory CD4+ T cells from blood. The chain employs TRBV7-9 and TRBJ2-1, with D unresolved. This receptor was identified in a human donor in good health. The CDR3 DNA sequence: TGTGCCAGCAGCTTAGTCCGCAGCCTGAGCTCCTACAATGAGCAGTTCTTC. Its translation is CASSLVRSLSSYNEQFF.